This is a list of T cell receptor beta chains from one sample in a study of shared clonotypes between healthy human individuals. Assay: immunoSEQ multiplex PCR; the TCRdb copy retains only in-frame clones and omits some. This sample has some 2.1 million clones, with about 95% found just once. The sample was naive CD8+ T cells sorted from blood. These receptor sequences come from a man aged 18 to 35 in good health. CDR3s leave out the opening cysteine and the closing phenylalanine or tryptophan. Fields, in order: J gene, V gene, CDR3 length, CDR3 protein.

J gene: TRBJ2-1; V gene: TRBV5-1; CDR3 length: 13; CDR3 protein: ASSLAGGDYNEQF
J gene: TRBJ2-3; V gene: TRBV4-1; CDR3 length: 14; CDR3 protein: ASSPGTSGPGGTQY
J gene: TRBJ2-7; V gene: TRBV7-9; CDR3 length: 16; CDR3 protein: ASSSTLTLAGKVYEQY
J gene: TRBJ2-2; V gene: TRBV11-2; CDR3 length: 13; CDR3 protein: ASSFRDYLSGELF
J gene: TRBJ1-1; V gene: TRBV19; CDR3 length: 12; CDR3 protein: ASSMGQGGTEAF
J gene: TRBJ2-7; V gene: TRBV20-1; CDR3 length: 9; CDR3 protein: SAWDGYEQY
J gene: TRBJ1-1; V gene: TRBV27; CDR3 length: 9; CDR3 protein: ASRDNTEAF
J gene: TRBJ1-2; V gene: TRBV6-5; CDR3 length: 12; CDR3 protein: ASSYKGGTYGYT
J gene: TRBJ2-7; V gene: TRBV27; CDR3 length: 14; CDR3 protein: ASSLTGREGSYEQY
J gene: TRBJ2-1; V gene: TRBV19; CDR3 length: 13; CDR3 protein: ASSSPWGQNNEQF
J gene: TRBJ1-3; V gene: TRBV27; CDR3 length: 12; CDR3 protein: ASSLDSSGNTIY
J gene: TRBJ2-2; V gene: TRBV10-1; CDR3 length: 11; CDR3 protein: ATGPTNTGELF
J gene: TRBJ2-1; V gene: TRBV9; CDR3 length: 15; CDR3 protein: ASSTRGTGGIDNEQF
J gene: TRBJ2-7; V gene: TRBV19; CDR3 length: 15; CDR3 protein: ASSTKTTSGASYEQY
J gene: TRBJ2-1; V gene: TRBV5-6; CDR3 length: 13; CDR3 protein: ASSWGPGGAEEQF
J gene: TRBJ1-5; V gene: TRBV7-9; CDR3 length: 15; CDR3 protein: ASSLEIGVGLNQPQH
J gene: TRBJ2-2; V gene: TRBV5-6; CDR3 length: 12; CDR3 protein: ASSHYEGTGELF
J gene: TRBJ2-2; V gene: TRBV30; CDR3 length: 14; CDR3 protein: AWSVPLDYRTGELF
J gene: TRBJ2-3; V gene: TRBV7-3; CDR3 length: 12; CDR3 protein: ASSPNRGTDTQY
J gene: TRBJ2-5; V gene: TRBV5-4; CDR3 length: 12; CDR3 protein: ASSLSGTRETQY
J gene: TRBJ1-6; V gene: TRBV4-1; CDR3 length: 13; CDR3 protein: ASGGVGFGDSPLH
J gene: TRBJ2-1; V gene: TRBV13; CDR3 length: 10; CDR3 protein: ASSYSGVEQF
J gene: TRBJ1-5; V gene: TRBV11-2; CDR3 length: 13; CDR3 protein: ASSLGAGSFQSQH
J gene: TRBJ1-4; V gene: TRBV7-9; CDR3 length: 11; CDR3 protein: ASSPPSTEKLF
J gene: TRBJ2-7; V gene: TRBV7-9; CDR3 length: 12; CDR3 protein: ASSSDSGGSGQY
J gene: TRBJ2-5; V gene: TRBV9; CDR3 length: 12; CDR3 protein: ASSGGGPQETQY
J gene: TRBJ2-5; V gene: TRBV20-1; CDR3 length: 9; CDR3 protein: SATYQETQY
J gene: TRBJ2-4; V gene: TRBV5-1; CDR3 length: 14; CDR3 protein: ASSTGTAESKNIQY
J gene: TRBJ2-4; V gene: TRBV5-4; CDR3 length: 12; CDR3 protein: ASSLESAKNIQY
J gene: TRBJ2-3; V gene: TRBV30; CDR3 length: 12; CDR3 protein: AWSGLADTDTQY
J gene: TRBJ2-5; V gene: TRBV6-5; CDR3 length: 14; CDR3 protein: ASSYAPLDLQETQY
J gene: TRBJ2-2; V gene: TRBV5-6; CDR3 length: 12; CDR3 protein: ASSQGGATGELF
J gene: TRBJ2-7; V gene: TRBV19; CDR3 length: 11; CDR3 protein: ASSVGNSYEQY
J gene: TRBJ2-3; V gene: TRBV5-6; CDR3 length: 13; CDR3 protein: ASSLIRGTTDTQY
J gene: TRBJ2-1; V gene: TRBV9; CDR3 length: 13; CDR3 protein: ASSVEISPNNEQF
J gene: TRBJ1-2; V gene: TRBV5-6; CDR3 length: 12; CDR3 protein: ASTQGGIPWGYT
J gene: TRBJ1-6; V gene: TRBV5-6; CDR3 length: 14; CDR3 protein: ASSLDPSLGNSPLH
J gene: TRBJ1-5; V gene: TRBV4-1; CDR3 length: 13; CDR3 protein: ASSQVAFSNQPQH
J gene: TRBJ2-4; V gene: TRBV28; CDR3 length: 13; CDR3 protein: ASSPGQGAANIQY
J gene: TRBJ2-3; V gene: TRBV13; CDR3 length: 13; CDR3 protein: ASSLGTKGTDTQY
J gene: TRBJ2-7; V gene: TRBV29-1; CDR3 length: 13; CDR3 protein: SVEFRDSLSYEQY
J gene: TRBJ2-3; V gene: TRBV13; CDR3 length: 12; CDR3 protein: ASSLALIADTQY
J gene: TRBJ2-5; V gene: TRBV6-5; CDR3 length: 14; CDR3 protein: ASSYSPGIGQETQY
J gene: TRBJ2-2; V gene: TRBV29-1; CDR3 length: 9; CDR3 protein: SVLATGELF
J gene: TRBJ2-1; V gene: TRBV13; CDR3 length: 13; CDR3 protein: ASMLAGGIYNEQF
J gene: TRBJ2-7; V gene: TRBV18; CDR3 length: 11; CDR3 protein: ASSPSTGYEQY
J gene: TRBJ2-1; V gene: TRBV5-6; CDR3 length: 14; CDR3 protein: ASSLVQGIAYNEQF
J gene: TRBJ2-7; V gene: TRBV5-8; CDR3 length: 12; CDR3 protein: ASSLLAGANEQY
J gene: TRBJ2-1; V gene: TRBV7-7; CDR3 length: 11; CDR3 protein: ASSYGTPYEQF
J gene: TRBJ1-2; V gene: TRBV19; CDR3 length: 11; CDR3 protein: ASFSLAHYGYT
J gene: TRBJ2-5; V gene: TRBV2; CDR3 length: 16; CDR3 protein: ASSEMPQGQGKQETQY
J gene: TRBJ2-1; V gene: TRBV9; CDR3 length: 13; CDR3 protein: ASSGPGLAINEQF
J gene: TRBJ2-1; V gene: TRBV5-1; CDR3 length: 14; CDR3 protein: ASSLGLAAPKAEQF
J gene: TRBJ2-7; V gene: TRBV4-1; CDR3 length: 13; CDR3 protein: ASSQGYGRSYEQY
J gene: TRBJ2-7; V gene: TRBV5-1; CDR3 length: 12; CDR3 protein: ASSWRQDSYEQY
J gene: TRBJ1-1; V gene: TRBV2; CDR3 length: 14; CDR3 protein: ASSFPGTGGITEAF
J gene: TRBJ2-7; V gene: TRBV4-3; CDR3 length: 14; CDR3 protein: ASSQEWDRGSYEQY
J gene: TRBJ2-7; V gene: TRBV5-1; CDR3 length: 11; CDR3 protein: ASSYGTPLEQY
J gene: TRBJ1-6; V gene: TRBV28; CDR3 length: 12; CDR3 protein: ASSWGTSNSPLH
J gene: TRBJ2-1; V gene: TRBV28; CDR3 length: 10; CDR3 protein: ASSRTGDEQF